The present T cell receptor beta chain was sequenced within a study of cytomegalovirus exposure and HLA in healthy donors. General observations from the study: In a later analysis, common viral pathogens appeared linked to several of the most significant clusters.

Primers: 60 Vbeta forward and 13 Jbeta reverse. The table came from immunoSEQ multiplex PCR; TCRdb's copy has only in-frame clones and leaves some out. Among about 160,000 clones, roughly 85% were seen once, and the ten largest hold about 2.2%. Comments on this clone: The antigen remains undetermined.

V shed 0 bases and J shed 5 bases, with 18 bases lying between them. Germline-derived CDR1 and CDR2 are SGHDT and YYEEEE. The CDR3 runs to 16 residues. These donors counted as nominally healthy when sampled, but unrecorded immune exposures were likely. The chain uses TRBV5-6 and TRBJ2-7; TRBD2 is a possible D gene (7 bases). The TCR sequence derives from a man in his forties in good health and CMV-seronegative. The sample taken for sequencing was PBMCs. CDR3 amino acids: CASSLEGGWHLNEQYF. CDR3 DNA: TGTGCCAGCAGCTTGGAGGGGGGGTGGCATCTAAACGAGCAGTACTTC.